These 32 T cell receptor beta chains were sequenced from one sample in a study of cytomegalovirus exposure and HLA in healthy donors. Primers for the PCR totalled 60 Vbeta and 13 Jbeta. Generated by immunoSEQ multiplex PCR, the TCRdb table keeps only in-frame clones and is missing some. The sample consists of approximately 190,000 clones, approximately 90% of them appearing once. Input material: PBMCs. Source of these receptors: a boy aged 2 to 9 in good health and CMV-seronegative.

This sequence joins TRBV7-3 and TRBJ2-1; 12 bases line up with TRBD2. The CDR3 has 15 residues. Germline V gene lookup returns CDR1 SGHTA and CDR2 FQGTGA. The V gene end was trimmed by 3 bases and the J gene end by 9 bases; junction bases not matched to a gene: 6. The CDR3 DNA reads TGTGCCAGCAGCTTTCTAGCGGGGGGGCGGACTGAGCAGTTCTTC. It specifies CASSFLAGGRTEQFF.

CDR3 protein: CASSLLGAAEAFF. The DNA for the CDR3 is TGTGCCAGCAGTTTATTGGGGGCAGCTGAAGCTTTCTTT. The chain has TRBV28 and TRBJ1-1; perhaps TRBD1 as D (6 bases). This CDR3 is 13 amino acids long. Germline V gives CDR1 MDHEN, CDR2 SYDVKM. V lost 1 base to trimming and J lost 6 bases, with 9 bases between them.

This chain links TRBV6-5 with TRBJ2-5; 10 bases match TRBD2. Germline values: CDR1 MNHEY, CDR2 SVGAGI. This CDR3 contains 13 residues. Trimming took 7 bases from V and 5 from J; bases not matched to a gene: 4. The CDR3 here is CASNLAGEETQYF. CDR3 nucleotides: TGTGCCAGCAACCTAGCGGGAGAGGAGACCCAGTACTTC.

This chain uses TRBV6-5 with TRBJ1-1; D is uncertain. The CDR3 length is 13 residues. V was trimmed by 0 bases and J by 6 bases, leaving 8 bases between them. The germline gives CDR1 MNHEY, CDR2 SVGAGI. The CDR3 reads CASSYSPESEAFF. CDR3 sequence (DNA): TGTGCCAGCAGTTACTCTCCAGAATCTGAAGCTTTCTTT.

The J gene is TRBJ1-5, the V gene TRBV9; no clear D gene. CDR1 SGDLS and CDR2 YYNGEE come from the germline V gene. The CDR3 is made up of 15 amino acids. V lost 7 bases, J lost 3 bases, and 17 bases lay in between. Here the CDR3 reads CASGRGPAVNQPQHF. The CDR3 nucleotides are TGTGCCAGCGGTAGAGGGCCAGCCGTCAATCAGCCCCAGCATTTT.

The chain combines TRBV15 with TRBJ2-1; 13 nucleotides match TRBD2. Germline V gene data show CDR1 as LNHNV and CDR2 as YYDKDF (reference sequence). V trimming: 1 base; J trimming: 7 bases; junction bases outside the gene matches: 10. The CDR3 is 18 residues long. DNA of the CDR3: TGTGCCACCAGCAGAGGGACTAGCGGGAGTGGGGAGAGGAATGAGCAGTTCTTC. Its protein is CATSRGTSGSGERNEQFF.

This chain connects TRBV27 to TRBJ2-1; no reliable D call. V was shortened by 2 bases and J by 6 bases, with 8 bases between the two germline ends. Germline assignment: CDR1 MNHEY and CDR2 SMNVEV (reference sequence). The CDR3 sequence is 13 residues long. CDR3 coding DNA: TGTGCCAGCAGTTTAATGGCTTCCAATGAGCAGTTCTTC. It translates to CASSLMASNEQFF.

This chain connects TRBV5-1 to TRBJ1-2; a possible D gene is TRBD1 (5 bases). The germline CDR1 and CDR2 sequences are SGHRS and YFSETQ. This CDR3 contains 15 residues. Trimming pared 4 bases from V and 8 bases from J, leaving 21 bases between. The CDR3 reads CASSLTDPLNGGYTF. The CDR3 DNA reads as TGCGCCAGCAGCCTGACAGATCCCCTTAATGGGGGCTACACCTTC.

The CDR3 region has the DNA TGTGCCAGCAGTGTAACTAGCGGGCGGAACACCGGGGAGCTGTTTTTT. Amino acid sequence: CASSVTSGRNTGELFF. V is TRBV25-1 and J is TRBJ2-2; the match to TRBD2 covers 9 bases. V lost 4 bases and J lost 1; bases outside the gene matches: 4. The CDR3 runs to 16 residues. CDR1 and CDR2 from the germline V gene are MGHDK and SYGVNS.

This clone has only one observation. The gene calls are TRBV7-3 and TRBJ1-6; no clear D gene. The V and J ends lost 4 bases and 9 bases respectively, with 10 bases between them. In germline, CDR1 is SGHTA, CDR2 FQGTGA. The CDR3 is 13 residues long. The CDR3 region has the DNA TGTGCCAGCAGCTCTGCGGAGGGTTCACCCCTCCACTTT. Its protein is CASSSAEGSPLHF.

The genes are TRBV6-5 and TRBJ2-3; the match to TRBD1 covers 10 bases. The CDR3 is made up of 14 amino acids. Losses at the gene ends were 5 bases for V and 4 bases for J; bases not matched to a gene: 3. The germline CDR1 and CDR2 sequences are MNHEY and SVGAGI. The CDR3: CASSEGTGADTQYF. The CDR3 DNA follows: TGTGCCAGCAGTGAAGGGACAGGGGCAGATACGCAGTATTTT.

This sequence joins TRBV28 and TRBJ2-5; 9 positions match TRBD1. Germline V gene data show CDR1 as MDHEN and CDR2 as SYDVKM. The CDR3 loop spans 14 amino acids. V trimming: 6 bases; J trimming: 5 bases; junction bases outside the gene matches: 7. The CDR3 reads CASSRSTGGETQYF. In nucleotides, the CDR3 is TGTGCCAGCAGCCGTAGTACAGGGGGCGAGACCCAGTACTTC. Full variable domain (rest looked up from reference TRBV28 and TRBJ2-5): DVKVTQSSRYLVKRTGEKVFLECVQDMDHENMFWYRQDPGLGLRLIYFSYDVKMKEKGDIPEGYSVSREKKERFSLILESASTNQTSMYLCASSRSTGGETQYFGPGTRLLVL.

The CDR3 loop is CAWRVGVSGANVLTF. CDR3 nucleotides: TGTGCCTGGAGGGTAGGGGTCTCTGGGGCCAACGTCCTGACTTTC. The rearrangement uses TRBV30 and TRBJ2-6; perhaps TRBD1 as D (5 bases). This CDR3 region has 15 residues. With 3 bases removed from V and 0 bases from J, the gap between germline ends came to 9 bases. Germline V gene sequence: CDR1 GTSNPN, CDR2 SVGIG (reference sequence).

The rearrangement uses TRBV28 and TRBJ2-5; 9 positions agree with TRBD2. The germline V gene encodes CDR1 MDHEN and CDR2 SYDVKM. V was pared by 6 bases and J by 4 bases, with 9 bases of the junction left unmatched. This CDR3 contains 15 residues. The CDR3 loop is CASRGGLAVPETQYF. The CDR3 nucleotides are TGTGCCAGCAGGGGGGGACTAGCCGTTCCAGAGACCCAGTACTTC. The complete variable domain, with remaining parts taken from reference TRBV28 and TRBJ2-5, reads DVKVTQSSRYLVKRTGEKVFLECVQDMDHENMFWYRQDPGLGLRLIYFSYDVKMKEKGDIPEGYSVSREKKERFSLILESASTNQTSMYLCASRGGLAVPETQYFGPGTRLLVL.

The V and J genes are TRBV5-1 and TRBJ2-3; 7 bases are a match to TRBD2. Germline CDR1 and CDR2: SGHRS and YFSETQ. The CDR3 contains 15 residues. V trimming: 0 bases; J trimming: 4 bases; junction bases outside the gene matches: 5. The DNA of the CDR3 is TGCGCCAGCAGCTTGGGGAGGGCGGGGGCAGATACGCAGTATTTT. Translation gives CASSLGRAGADTQYF.

This clone has a handful of counts. The chain uses TRBV7-3 and TRBJ2-6; the D is unclear. V gave up 2 bases and J gave up 1 base, with 9 bases separating them. The CDR3 length is 16 residues. Looked up from germline, CDR1 is SGHTA and CDR2 is FQGTGA. The CDR3 region is CASSLRGESGANVLTF. The DNA for the CDR3 is TGTGCCAGCAGCTTACGCGGAGAATCTGGGGCCAACGTCCTGACTTTC.

In DNA form, the CDR3 reads TGTGCCAGCAGCTCAAGCGGGAGCTACAATGAGCAGTTCTTC. Amino acids: CASSSSGSYNEQFF. The rearrangement uses TRBV7-3 and TRBJ2-1; 8 bases are shared with TRBD2. The CDR3 runs to 14 residues. V lost 4 bases, J lost 3 bases, and 2 bases stayed unmatched. Germline CDR1 is SGHTA and CDR2 is FQGTGA. The full variable domain, in which reference TRBV7-3 and TRBJ2-1 provide the parts outside the CDR3, is GAGVSQTPSNKVTEKGKYVELRCDPISGHTALYWYRQSLGQGPEFLIYFQGTGAADDSGLPNDRFFAVRPEGSVSTLKIQRTERGDSAVYLCASSSSGSYNEQFFGPGTRLTVL.

This chain links TRBV15 with TRBJ1-1; D gene uncertain. Trimming removed 3 bases at V and 5 bases at J, with 25 bases between. The CDR3 sequence is 18 residues long. Per the germline V gene, CDR1 is LNHNV and CDR2 is YYDKDF (reference sequence). CDR3 amino acids: CATSSNWRTDSRITEAFF. The CDR3 region has the DNA TGTGCCACCAGCAGCAATTGGAGAACCGACTCAAGAATTACTGAAGCTTTCTTT.

This chain connects TRBV5-8 to TRBJ1-1, with D maybe TRBD1 (5 bases). CDR3 size: 17 residues. Trimming removed 2 bases at V and 3 bases at J, with 20 bases between. The V gene's germline CDR1 is SGHTS and CDR2 YDEGEE. The DNA of the CDR3 is TGTGCCAGCAGCTTCGGGACCGAGTGGCGGGAAGACACTGAAGCTTTCTTT. It is translated as CASSFGTEWREDTEAFF.

The chain carries TRBV27 and TRBJ2-3; D unresolved. This CDR3 has 17 amino acids. Germline CDR1 reads MNHEY; CDR2 reads SMNVEV (reference sequence). Trimming shortened V by 5 bases and J by 5 bases, and 23 bases separated the two germline ends. This CDR3 is CASSQNSLWPQVDTQYF. The CDR3 region has the DNA TGTGCCAGCAGTCAAAACTCTCTCTGGCCGCAGGTAGATACGCAGTATTTT.

The chain employs TRBV28 and TRBJ2-7, with TRBD1 matching over 7 bases. The germline V gene has CDR1 MDHEN and CDR2 SYDVKM. Trimming took 5 bases from V and 2 from J; bases not matched to a gene: 12. The length of the CDR3 is 16 residues. CDR3 bases: TGTGCCAGCAGTACCCCTTCAGGGGGTGCCCCCTACGAGCAGTACTTC. Amino acid sequence: CASSTPSGGAPYEQYF.

For the CDR3, the DNA is TGTGCCAGCACAGAGGGACAGGCCCCCTACGAGCAGTACTTC. It is translated as CASTEGQAPYEQYF. The chain combines TRBV6-1 with TRBJ2-7; 8 bases map to TRBD1. The junction had 7 bases not matched to a gene; V was cut back by 7 bases and J by 2 bases. The V gene's germline CDR1 is MNHNS and CDR2 SASEGT. This CDR3 is 14 amino acids long.

The rearrangement uses TRBV29-1 and TRBJ2-1, with 8 bases fitting TRBD2. The V and J ends lost 7 bases and 6 bases, in that order; junction bases with no gene match: 5. CDR3 length: 12 residues. Germline CDR1 reads SQVTM; CDR2 reads ANQGSEA. CDR3 region: CSALGTSNEQFF. The CDR3 DNA is TGCAGCGCCTTGGGGACTAGCAATGAGCAGTTCTTC.

V and J are TRBV2 and TRBJ2-3; TRBD1 is a possible D gene (6 bases). V gave up 6 bases and J gave up 2 bases, with 12 bases separating them. Germline loops: CDR1 SNHLY, CDR2 FYNNEI. This CDR3 is 14 amino acids long. The CDR3 DNA follows: TGTGCCAGCAGAGCCGGACAGACCACAGATACGCAGTATTTT. Protein: CASRAGQTTDTQYF.

The count of this clone is one. This chain joins TRBV28 and TRBJ2-7; 10 nucleotides agree with TRBD2. Per germline, CDR1 MDHEN and CDR2 SYDVKM. The V and J ends lost 2 bases and 2 bases, in that order; junction bases with no gene match: 30. The CDR3 totals 24 residues. The CDR3 DNA reads as TGTGCCAGCAGTTTACCCCCAGGGGCCCCCTTTAAAGGTAGCGGGAGGATAGGGACCTACGAGCAGTACTTC. It translates to CASSLPPGAPFKGSGRIGTYEQYF.

The CDR3: CASSLRPAGGSHQETQYF. DNA for the CDR3: TGTGCCAGCAGTTTACGCCCAGCGGGAGGCTCTCACCAAGAGACCCAGTACTTC. The chain uses TRBV28 and TRBJ2-5, with TRBD2 identical over 9 bases. The CDR3 contains 18 residues. CDR1 MDHEN and CDR2 SYDVKM come from the germline V gene. The V segment lost 2 bases and the J segment 0 bases; nucleotides outside the gene matches: 10. The entire variable domain, with the rest obtained from reference TRBV28 and TRBJ2-5, is as follows: DVKVTQSSRYLVKRTGEKVFLECVQDMDHENMFWYRQDPGLGLRLIYFSYDVKMKEKGDIPEGYSVSREKKERFSLILESASTNQTSMYLCASSLRPAGGSHQETQYFGPGTRLLVL.

Details on this clone: This same CDR3 is encoded by further DNA sequences in the sample. V usage is TRBV5-1 and J usage is TRBJ2-5; D is perhaps TRBD1 (6 bases). The CDR3 length is 14 residues. V shed 4 bases and J shed 1 base, with 11 bases lying between them. CDR1 is SGHRS, CDR2 YFSETQ, per germline. The CDR3 region is CASSATGFQETQYF. In DNA, the CDR3 is TGCGCCAGCAGCGCCACAGGGTTCCAAGAGACCCAGTACTTC.

V usage is TRBV7-9 and J usage is TRBJ2-5, with D maybe TRBD2 (5 bases). The better agreement between TRBJ2-7 and the DNA end casts doubt on the J call. The CDR3 is 15 residues long. CDR1 is SEHNR and CDR2 is FQNEAQ in the germline V gene (reference sequence). As DNA, the CDR3 is TGTGCCAGCAGCCCCCGCGGGTTGGGAACCGACGAGCAGTACTTC. Its translation: CASSPRGLGTDEQYF.

The chain has TRBV6-5 and TRBJ2-3; 7 bases fit TRBD1. Unmatched junction bases numbered 9, after V lost 6 bases and J lost 9 bases. The CDR3 runs to 13 residues. Germline V CDR1 and CDR2: MNHEY, SVGAGI. CDR3 DNA sequence: TGTGCCAGCAGGCCAATGGGGACAGCCACGCAGTATTTT. Its translation: CASRPMGTATQYF.

The chain is built from TRBV29-1 and TRBJ1-1, with D perhaps TRBD1 (5 bases). Germline V gene sequence: CDR1 SQVTM, CDR2 ANQGSEA. The CDR3 extends over 14 amino acids. Trimming took off 6 bases at V and 4 bases at J, with 18 bases between the two ends. CDR3 residues: CSVQSQDPFTEAFF. The CDR3 region has the DNA TGCAGCGTACAATCACAGGACCCCTTCACTGAAGCTTTCTTT.

This clone has just one count. This rearrangement joins TRBV19 to TRBJ1-2; D gene unclear. V was clipped by 7 bases and J by 8 bases, with 11 bases between them. The CDR3 loop spans 11 amino acids. Per the germline V gene, CDR1 is LNHDA and CDR2 is SQIVND (reference sequence). CDR3 sequence: CASNRPGGYTF. DNA of the CDR3: TGTGCCAGTAACCGGCCGGGGGGCTACACCTTC.

The chain uses TRBV27 and TRBJ2-1, with a tentative D call TRBD2 (6 bases). Trimming stripped 7 bases from V and 5 bases from J, with 21 bases between. The CDR3 covers 16 residues. Germline V gene sequence: CDR1 MNHEY, CDR2 SMNVEV (reference sequence). CDR3: CASKPIGGSFNNEQFF. The CDR3 region has the DNA TGTGCCAGCAAACCCATTGGAGGGAGTTTCAACAATGAGCAGTTCTTC.